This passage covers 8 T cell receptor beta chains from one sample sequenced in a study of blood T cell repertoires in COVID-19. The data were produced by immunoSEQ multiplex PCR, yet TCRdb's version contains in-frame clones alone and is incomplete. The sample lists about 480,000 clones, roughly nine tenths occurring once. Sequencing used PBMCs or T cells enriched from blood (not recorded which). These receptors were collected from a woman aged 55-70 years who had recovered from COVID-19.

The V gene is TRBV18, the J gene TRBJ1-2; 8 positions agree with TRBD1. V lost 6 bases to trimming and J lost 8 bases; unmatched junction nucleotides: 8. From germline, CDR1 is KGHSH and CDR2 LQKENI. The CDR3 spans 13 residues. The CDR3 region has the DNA TGTGCCAGCTCTAAGGACAGGGCGGACGGCTACACCTTC. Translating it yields CASSKDRADGYTF.

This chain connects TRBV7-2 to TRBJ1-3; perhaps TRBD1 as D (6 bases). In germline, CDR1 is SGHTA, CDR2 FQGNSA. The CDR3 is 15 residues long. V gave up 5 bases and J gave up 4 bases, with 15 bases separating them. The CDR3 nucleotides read TGTGCCAGCAGCCCATACCGGGACATAGGAAACACCATATATTTT. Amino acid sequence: CASSPYRDIGNTIYF.

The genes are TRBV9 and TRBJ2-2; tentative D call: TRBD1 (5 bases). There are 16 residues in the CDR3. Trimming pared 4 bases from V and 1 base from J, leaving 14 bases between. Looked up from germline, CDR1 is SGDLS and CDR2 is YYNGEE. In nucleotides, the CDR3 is TGTGCCAGCAGCTTAGAAAAGACAGTGAACACCGGGGAGCTGTTTTTT. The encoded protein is CASSLEKTVNTGELFF.

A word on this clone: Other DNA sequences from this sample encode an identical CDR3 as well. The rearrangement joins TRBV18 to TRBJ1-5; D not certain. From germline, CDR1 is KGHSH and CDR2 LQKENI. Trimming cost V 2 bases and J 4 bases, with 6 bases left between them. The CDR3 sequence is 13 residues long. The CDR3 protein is CASSPGSNQPQHF. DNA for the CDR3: TGTGCCAGCTCACCAGGGAGTAATCAGCCCCAGCATTTT.

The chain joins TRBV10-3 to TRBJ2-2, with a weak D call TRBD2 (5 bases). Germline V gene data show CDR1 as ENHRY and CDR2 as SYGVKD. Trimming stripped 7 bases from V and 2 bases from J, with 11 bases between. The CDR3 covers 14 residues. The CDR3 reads CAITRLKNTGELFF. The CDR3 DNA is TGTGCCATCACCCGACTAAAAAACACCGGGGAGCTGTTTTTT.

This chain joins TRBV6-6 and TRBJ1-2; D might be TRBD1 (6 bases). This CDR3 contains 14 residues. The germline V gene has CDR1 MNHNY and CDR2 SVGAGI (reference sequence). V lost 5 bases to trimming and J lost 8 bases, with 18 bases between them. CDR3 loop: CASSPQGPMKGYTF. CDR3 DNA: TGTGCCAGCAGTCCACAGGGCCCTATGAAGGGCTACACCTTC.

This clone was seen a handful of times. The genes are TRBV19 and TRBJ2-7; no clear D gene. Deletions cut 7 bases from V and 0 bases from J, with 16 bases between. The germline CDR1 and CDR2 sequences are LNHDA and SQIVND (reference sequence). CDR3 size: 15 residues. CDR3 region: CASTPTHRSSYEQYF. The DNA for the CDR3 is TGTGCCAGTACCCCAACGCACAGAAGCTCCTACGAGCAGTACTTC.

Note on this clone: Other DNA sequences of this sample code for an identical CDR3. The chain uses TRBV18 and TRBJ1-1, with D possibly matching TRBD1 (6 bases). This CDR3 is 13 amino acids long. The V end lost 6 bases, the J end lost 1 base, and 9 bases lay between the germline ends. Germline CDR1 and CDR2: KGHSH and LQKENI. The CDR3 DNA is TGTGCCAGCTCTCCGACAGGGAACACTGAAGCTTTCTTT. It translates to CASSPTGNTEAFF.